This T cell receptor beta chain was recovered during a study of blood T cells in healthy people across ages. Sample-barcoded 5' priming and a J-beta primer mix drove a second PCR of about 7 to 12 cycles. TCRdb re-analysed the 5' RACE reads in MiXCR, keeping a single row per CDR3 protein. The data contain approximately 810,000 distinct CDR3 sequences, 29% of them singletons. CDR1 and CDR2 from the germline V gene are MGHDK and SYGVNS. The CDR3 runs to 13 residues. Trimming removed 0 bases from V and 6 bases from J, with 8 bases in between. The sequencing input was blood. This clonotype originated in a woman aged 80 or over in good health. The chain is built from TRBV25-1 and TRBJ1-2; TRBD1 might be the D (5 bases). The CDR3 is CASSEYLGDGYTF. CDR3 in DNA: TGTGCCAGCAGTGAATACTTAGGGGATGGCTACACCTTC.